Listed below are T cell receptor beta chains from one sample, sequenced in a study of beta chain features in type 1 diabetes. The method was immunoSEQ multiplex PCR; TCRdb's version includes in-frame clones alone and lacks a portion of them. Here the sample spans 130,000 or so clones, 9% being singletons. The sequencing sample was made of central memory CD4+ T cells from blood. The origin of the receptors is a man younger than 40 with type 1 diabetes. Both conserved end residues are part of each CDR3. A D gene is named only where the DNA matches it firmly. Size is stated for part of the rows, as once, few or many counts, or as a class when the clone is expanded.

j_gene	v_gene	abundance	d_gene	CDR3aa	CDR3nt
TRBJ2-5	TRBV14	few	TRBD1	CASSPTGTQETQYF	TGTGCCAGCAGCCCGACAGGGACCCAAGAGACCCAGTACTTC
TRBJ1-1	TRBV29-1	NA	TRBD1	CSVETGTGYEAFF	TGCAGCGTTGAGACCGGGACAGGGTATGAAGCTTTCTTT
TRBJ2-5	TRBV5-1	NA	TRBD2	CASSRGTGGNGETQYF	TGCGCCAGCAGCCGGGGCACCGGGGGGAATGGGGAGACCCAGTACTTC
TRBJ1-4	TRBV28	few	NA	CASSQGNEKLFF	TGTGCCAGCAGTCAGGGTAATGAAAAACTGTTTTTT
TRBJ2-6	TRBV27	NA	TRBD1	CASSPLTGGISGANVLTF	TGTGCCAGCAGTCCTCTGACAGGGGGCATCTCTGGGGCCAACGTCCTGACTTTC
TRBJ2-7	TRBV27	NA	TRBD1	CASSLTGTDYEQYF	TGTGCCAGCAGTTTGACAGGGACGGACTACGAGCAGTACTTC
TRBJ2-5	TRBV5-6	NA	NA	CASSLVGKYQETQYF	TGTGCCAGCAGCTTGGTGGGCAAGTACCAAGAGACCCAGTACTTC
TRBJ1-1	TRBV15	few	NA	CAGLYTGNTEAFF	TGTGCAGGACTCTACACGGGGAACACTGAAGCTTTCTTT
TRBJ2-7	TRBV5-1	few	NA	CASSPNLSRDEQYF	TGCGCCAGCAGCCCAAACCTCTCGAGGGACGAGCAGTACTTC
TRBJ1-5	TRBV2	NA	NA	CASSRQNSNQPQHF	TGTGCCAGCAGCCGACAGAATAGCAATCAGCCCCAGCATTTT
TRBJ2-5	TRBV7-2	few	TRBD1	CASSDRDSVDF	TGTGCCAGCAGCGACCGGGACAGTGTGGACTTC
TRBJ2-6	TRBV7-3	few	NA	CASSSGLANVLTF	TGTGCCAGCAGCTCAGGGTTGGCCAACGTCCTGACTTTC
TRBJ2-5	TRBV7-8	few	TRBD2	CASSLQRGYETQYF	TGTGCCAGCAGCTTACAGCGGGGGTACGAGACCCAGTACTTC
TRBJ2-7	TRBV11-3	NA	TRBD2	CASSSSGGYEQYF	TGTGCCAGCAGCTCTAGCGGGGGCTACGAGCAGTACTTC
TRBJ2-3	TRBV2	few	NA	CASRRTASTDTQYF	TGTGCCAGCAGACGGACAGCTAGCACAGATACGCAGTATTTT
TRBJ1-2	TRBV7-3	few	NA	CASSWGPAGGYTF	TGTGCCAGCAGCTGGGGTCCCGCGGGTGGCTACACCTTC
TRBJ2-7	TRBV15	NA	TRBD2	CATSRGDLAGGYEQYF	TGTGCCACCAGCAGAGGTGATCTAGCGGGGGGGTACGAGCAGTACTTC
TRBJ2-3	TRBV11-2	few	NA	CASSREPATDTQYF	TGTGCCAGCAGCCGAGAACCCGCGACAGATACGCAGTATTTT
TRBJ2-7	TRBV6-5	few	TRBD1	CASSRDRVDYEQYF	TGTGCCAGCAGTCGAGACAGGGTGGACTACGAGCAGTACTTC
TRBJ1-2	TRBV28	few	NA	CASSPRSRHGYTF	TGTGCCAGCAGTCCTAGGTCAAGGCATGGCTACACCTTC
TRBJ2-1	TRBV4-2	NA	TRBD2	CASSQAGLGYNEQFF	TGTGCCAGCAGCCAAGCGGGACTAGGGTACAATGAGCAGTTCTTC
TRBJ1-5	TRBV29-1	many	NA	CSVGGEDQPQHF	TGCAGCGTTGGTGGGGAGGATCAGCCCCAGCATTTT
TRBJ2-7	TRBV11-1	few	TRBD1	CASSRTGSGNEQYF	TGTGCCAGCAGCAGGACAGGGTCTGGAAACGAGCAGTACTTC
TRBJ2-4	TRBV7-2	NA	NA	CASSSPVGGGLAKNIQYF	TGTGCCAGCAGCTCGCCCGTCGGTGGAGGTCTAGCCAAAAACATTCAGTACTTC
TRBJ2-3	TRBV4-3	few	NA	CASSQEGGLVGTDTQYF	TGCGCCAGCAGCCAAGAAGGTGGACTGGTGGGTACAGATACGCAGTATTTT
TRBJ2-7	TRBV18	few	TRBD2	CASSPGLVSYEQYF	TGTGCCAGCTCACCGGGACTAGTCTCCTACGAGCAGTACTTC
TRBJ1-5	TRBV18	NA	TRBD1	CASSLQGAGSNQPQHF	TGTGCCAGCTCACTTCAGGGGGCGGGAAGCAATCAGCCCCAGCATTTT
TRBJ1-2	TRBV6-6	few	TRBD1	CASSLDRGYGYTF	TGTGCCAGCAGTTTGGACAGGGGCTATGGCTACACCTTC
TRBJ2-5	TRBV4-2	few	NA	CASSQDYSQETQYF	TGTGCCAGCAGCCAAGATTACAGCCAAGAGACCCAGTACTTC
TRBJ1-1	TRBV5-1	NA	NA	CASSLAKLNTEAFF	TGCGCCAGCAGCTTGGCCAAGCTGAACACTGAAGCTTTCTTT
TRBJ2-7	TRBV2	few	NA	CATTRESPYEQYF	TGTGCCACCACCCGTGAGTCACCCTACGAGCAGTACTTC
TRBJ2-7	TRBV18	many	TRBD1	CASSRDRGEQYF	TGTGCCAGCTCACGGGACAGGGGCGAGCAGTACTTC
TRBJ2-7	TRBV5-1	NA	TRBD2	CASSLSGASGQRYEQYF	TGCGCCAGCAGCTTGTCGGGTGCTAGCGGGCAGCGCTACGAGCAGTACTTC
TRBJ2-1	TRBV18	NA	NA	CASSPEWLRTDEQFF	TGTGCCAGCTCACCTGAGTGGTTGCGAACGGATGAGCAGTTCTTC
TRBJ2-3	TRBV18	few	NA	CASSEEDTQYF	TGTGCCAGCTCCGAGGAGGATACGCAGTATTTT
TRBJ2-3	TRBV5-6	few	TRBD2	CASSSKRGATDTQYF	TGTGCCAGCAGCAGTAAGCGGGGGGCTACAGATACGCAGTATTTT
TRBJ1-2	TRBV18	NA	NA	CASSPDTEGYTF	TGTGCCAGCTCACCTGACACGGAAGGCTACACCTTC
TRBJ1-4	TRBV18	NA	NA	CASSPLTGDEKLFF	TGTGCCAGCTCACCACTAACCGGGGATGAAAAACTGTTTTTT
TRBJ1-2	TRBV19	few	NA	CASTKPRGNTF	TGTGCCAGTACCAAACCCCGGGGTAACACCTTC
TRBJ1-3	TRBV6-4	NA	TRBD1	CASKECGQGLFSGNTIYF	TGTGCCAGCAAAGAATGTGGACAGGGATTGTTCTCTGGAAACACCATATATTTT
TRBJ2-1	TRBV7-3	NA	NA	CASSIAGQGYNEQFF	TGTGCCAGCAGCATAGCGGGACAGGGCTACAATGAGCAGTTCTTC
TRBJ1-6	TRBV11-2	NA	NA	CASSPGGGRDSPLHF	TGTGCCAGCAGCCCCGGGGGGGGGCGGGATTCACCCCTCCACTTT
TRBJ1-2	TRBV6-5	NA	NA	CASGRGAYYGYTF	TGTGCCAGCGGACGGGGGGCTTACTATGGCTACACCTTC
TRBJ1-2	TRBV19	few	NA	CASSWGRSSGGYTF	TGTGCCAGTAGTTGGGGCAGGTCTTCTGGTGGCTACACCTTC
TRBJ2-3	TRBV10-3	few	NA	CAISEPGTDTQYF	TGTGCCATCAGTGAGCCTGGCACAGATACGCAGTATTTT
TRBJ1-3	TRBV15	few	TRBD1	CATSREPRGTGNTIYF	TGTGCCACCAGCAGAGAGCCCAGGGGGACGGGAAACACCATATATTTT
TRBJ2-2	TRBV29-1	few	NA	CSVEVSGFTGELFF	TGCAGCGTTGAGGTCTCAGGATTCACCGGGGAGCTGTTTTTT
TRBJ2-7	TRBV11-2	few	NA	CASSSNRYTYEQYF	TGTGCCAGCAGCTCCAACAGGTACACCTACGAGCAGTACTTC
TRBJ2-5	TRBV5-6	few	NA	CASSFSETQYF	TGTGCCAGCAGCTTCTCGGAGACCCAGTACTTC
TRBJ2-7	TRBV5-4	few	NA	CASSTDVGGEQYF	TGTGCCAGCAGCACGGACGTTGGAGGCGAGCAGTACTTC